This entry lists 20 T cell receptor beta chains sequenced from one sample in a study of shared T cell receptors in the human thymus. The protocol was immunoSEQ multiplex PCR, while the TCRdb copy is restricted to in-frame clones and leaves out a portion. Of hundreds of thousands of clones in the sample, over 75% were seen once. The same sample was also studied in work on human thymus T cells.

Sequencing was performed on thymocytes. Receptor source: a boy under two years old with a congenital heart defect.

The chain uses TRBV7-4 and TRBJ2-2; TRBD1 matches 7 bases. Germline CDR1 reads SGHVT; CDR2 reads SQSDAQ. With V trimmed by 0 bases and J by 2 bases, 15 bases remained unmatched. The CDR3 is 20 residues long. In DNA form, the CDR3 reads TGTGCCAGCAGCTTAGCGCTTCTGACAGGGACAAAAATTAACACCGGGGAGCTGTTTTTT. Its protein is CASSLALLTGTKINTGELFF.

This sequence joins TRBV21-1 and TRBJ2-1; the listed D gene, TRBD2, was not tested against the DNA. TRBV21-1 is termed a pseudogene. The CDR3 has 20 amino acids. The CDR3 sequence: CASSKDWTSGRKSSYNEQFF. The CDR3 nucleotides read TGTGCCAGCAGCAAAGATTGGACTAGCGGGAGGAAGAGCTCCTACAATGAGCAGTTCTTC.

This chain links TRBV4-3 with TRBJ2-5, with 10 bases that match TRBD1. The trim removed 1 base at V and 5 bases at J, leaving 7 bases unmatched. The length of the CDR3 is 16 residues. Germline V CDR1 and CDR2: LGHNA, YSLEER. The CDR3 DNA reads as TGCGCCAGCAGCCAAGGGGGGGACAGGGGTTTGGAGACCCAGTACTTC. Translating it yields CASSQGGDRGLETQYF.

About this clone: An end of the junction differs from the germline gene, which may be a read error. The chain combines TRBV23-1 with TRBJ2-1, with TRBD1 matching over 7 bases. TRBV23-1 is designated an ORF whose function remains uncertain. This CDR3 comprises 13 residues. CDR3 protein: CASSQSGGNEQFF. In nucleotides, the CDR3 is TGCGCCAGCAGCCAATCAGGGGGCAATGAGCAGTTCTTC.

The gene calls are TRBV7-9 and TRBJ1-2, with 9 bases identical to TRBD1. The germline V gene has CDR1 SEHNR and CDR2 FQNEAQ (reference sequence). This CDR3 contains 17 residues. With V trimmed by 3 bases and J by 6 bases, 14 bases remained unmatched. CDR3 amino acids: CASSFSTRDRDINGYTF. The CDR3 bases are TGTGCCAGCAGCTTCAGCACCCGGGACAGGGACATAAATGGCTACACCTTC.

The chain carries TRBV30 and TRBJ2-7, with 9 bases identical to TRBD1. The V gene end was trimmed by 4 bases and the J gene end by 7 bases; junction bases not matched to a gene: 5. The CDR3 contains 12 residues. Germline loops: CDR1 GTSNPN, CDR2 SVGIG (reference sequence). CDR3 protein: CAWTQGAQEQYF. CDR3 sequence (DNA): TGTGCCTGGACACAGGGGGCTCAGGAGCAGTACTTC.

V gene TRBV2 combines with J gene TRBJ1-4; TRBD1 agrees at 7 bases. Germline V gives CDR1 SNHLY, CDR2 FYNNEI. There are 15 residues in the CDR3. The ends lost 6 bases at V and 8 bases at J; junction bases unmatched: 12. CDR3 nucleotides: TGTGCCAGCAGCTCCACCCGACAGGGACGAGAAAAACTGTTTTTT. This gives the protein CASSSTRQGREKLFF.

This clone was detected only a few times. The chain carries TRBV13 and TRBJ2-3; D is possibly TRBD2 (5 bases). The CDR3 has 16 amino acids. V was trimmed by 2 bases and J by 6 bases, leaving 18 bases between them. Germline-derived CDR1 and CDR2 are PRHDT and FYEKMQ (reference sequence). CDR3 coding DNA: TGTGCCAGCAGCTTATGGGTCGGGCGGGCCCGGGATACGCAGTATTTT. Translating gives CASSLWVGRARDTQYF.

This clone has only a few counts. CDR3 in amino acids: CASSPGRLAGVTQYF. The DNA for the CDR3 is TGTGCCAGCAGCCCAGGGAGACTAGCGGGAGTTACGCAGTATTTT. The genes are TRBV7-2 and TRBJ2-3; 12 nucleotides align to TRBD2. This CDR3 is 15 amino acids long. CDR1 SGHTA and CDR2 FQGNSA come from the germline V gene. The V gene end was trimmed by 5 bases and the J gene end by 8 bases; junction bases not matched to a gene: 8.

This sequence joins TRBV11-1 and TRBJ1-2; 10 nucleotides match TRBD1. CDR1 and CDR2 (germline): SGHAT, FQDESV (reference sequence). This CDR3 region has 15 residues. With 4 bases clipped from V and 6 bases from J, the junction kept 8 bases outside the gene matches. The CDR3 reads CASSSPGQGPHGYTF. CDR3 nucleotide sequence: TGTGCCAGCAGCTCGCCGGGACAGGGGCCCCATGGCTACACCTTC.

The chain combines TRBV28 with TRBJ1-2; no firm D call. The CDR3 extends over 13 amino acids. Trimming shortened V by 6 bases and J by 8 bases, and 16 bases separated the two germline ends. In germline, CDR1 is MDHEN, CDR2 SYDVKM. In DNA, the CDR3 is TGTGCCAGCAGCCCCGGGCCTGCGGGGGGCTACACCTTC. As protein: CASSPGPAGGYTF.

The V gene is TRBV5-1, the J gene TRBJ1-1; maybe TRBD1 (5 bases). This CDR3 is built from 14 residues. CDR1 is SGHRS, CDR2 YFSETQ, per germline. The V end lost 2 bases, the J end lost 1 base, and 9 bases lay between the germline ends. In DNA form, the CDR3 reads TGCGCCAGCAGCTTTGACGGGGGGAACACTGAAGCTTTCTTT. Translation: CASSFDGGNTEAFF.

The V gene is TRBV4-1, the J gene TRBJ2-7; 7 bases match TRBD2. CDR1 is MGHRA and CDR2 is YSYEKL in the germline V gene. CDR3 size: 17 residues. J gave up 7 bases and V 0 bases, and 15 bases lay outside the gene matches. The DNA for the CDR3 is TGCGCCAGCAGCCAAGATTTCCCGCCCAGCGGGGCCCTGGAGCAGTACTTC. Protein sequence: CASSQDFPPSGALEQYF.

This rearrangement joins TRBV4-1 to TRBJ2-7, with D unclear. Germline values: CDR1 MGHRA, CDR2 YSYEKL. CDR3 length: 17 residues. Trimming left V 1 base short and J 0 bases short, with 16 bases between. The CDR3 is CASSQVEPLSSSYEQYF. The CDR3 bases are TGCGCCAGCAGCCAAGTTGAACCTCTGAGCTCCTCCTACGAGCAGTACTTC.

The CDR3 bases are TGTGCCAGCGAGGGTTACGGAGGGGGCCCGTATACGCAGTATTTT. As protein: CASEGYGGGPYTQYF. The J gene is TRBJ2-3, the V gene TRBV28; D possibly corresponds to TRBD1 (7 bases). Per the germline V gene, CDR1 is MDHEN and CDR2 is SYDVKM. Trimming took off 8 bases at V and 7 bases at J, with 22 bases between the two ends. The CDR3 extends over 15 amino acids.

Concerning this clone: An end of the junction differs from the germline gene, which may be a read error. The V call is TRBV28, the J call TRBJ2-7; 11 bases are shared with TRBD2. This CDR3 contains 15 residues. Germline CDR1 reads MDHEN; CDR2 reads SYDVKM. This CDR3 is CAGSPGTSGSYEQYF. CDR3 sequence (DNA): TGTGCCGGCAGCCCCGGGACTAGCGGTTCCTACGAGCAGTACTTC.

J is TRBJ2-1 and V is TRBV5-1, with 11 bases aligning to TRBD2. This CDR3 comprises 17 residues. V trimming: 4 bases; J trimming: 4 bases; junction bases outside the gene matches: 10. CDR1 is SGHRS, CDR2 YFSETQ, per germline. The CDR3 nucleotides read TGCGCCAGCAGCCCCAAACTAGCGGGAGAGGTGTACAATGAGCAGTTCTTC. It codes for CASSPKLAGEVYNEQFF.

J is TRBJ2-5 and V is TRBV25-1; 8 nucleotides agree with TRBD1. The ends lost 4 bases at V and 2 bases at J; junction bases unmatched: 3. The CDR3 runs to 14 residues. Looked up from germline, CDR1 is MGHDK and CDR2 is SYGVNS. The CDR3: CASSAGTGQETQYF. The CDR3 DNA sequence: TGTGCCAGCAGTGCAGGGACAGGTCAAGAGACCCAGTACTTC.

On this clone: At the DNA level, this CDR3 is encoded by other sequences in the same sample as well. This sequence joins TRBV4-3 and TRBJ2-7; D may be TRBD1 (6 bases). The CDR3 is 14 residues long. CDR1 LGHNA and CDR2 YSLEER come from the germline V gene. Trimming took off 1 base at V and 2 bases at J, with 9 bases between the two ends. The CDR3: CASSQGSGAYEQYF. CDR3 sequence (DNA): TGCGCCAGCAGCCAAGGATCAGGGGCCTACGAGCAGTACTTC.

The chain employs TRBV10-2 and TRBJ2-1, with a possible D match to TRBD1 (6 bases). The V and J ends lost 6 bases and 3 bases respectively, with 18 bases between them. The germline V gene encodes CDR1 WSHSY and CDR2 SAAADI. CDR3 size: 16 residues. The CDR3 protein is CASRVTGQEGYNEQFF. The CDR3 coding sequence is TGCGCCAGCAGAGTAACAGGGCAAGAGGGCTACAATGAGCAGTTCTTC.